Listed below are T cell receptor beta chains from one sample, sequenced in a study of technical replicates of blood from a handful of donors. Repertoires were generated with immunoSEQ multiplex PCR, while TCRdb's copy carries only in-frame clones and drops some. The sample yields approximately 88,000 clones, around 96% seen once. The sample comprised T cells isolated from PBMCs. Receptors were obtained from a human donor in good health. The CDR3 runs from the conserved cysteine through the conserved F or W. A D gene is named only where the DNA matches it firmly. Clone sizes are given selectively: once, few, many, or a class where the clone is expanded.

TRBJ1-5 . TRBD1 16 TRBV11-2 CASSPKFGQGSQPQHF TGTGCCAGCAGCCCCAAATTCGGACAGGGGAGTCAGCCCCAGCATTTT
TRBJ2-1 . TRBD1 14 TRBV5-4 CASRLGQGDNEQFF TGTGCCAGCAGATTGGGACAGGGAGACAATGAGCAGTTCTTC
TRBJ2-7 . TRBD1 14 TRBV5-1 CASSISGQYYEQYF TGCGCCAGTTCGATTTCGGGACAGTACTACGAGCAGTACTTC
TRBJ2-1 . . 12 TRBV10-2 CASSGSSNEQFF TGCGCCAGCAGTGGGTCTAGCAATGAGCAGTTCTTC
TRBJ2-1 . TRBD1 15 TRBV4-1 CASSQEPQGANEQFF TGCGCCAGCAGCCAAGAACCCCAGGGGGCGAATGAGCAGTTCTTC
TRBJ2-2 . TRBD2 16 TRBV9 CASSETSGSSSGELFF TGTGCCAGCAGCGAGACTAGCGGGAGTAGCTCCGGGGAGCTGTTTTTT
TRBJ2-1 . . 16 TRBV11-2 CASSSRVSGSYNEQFF TGTGCCAGCAGCTCCCGGGTATCGGGATCTTACAATGAGCAGTTCTTC
TRBJ1-2 . . 16 TRBV11-2 CASSSTLDSALYGYTF TGTGCCAGCAGCTCCACCCTGGACAGCGCACTCTATGGCTACACCTTC
TRBJ2-5 . TRBD2 17 TRBV4-2 CASSQNGLAGVAETQYF TGTGCCAGCAGCCAAAATGGCCTAGCGGGAGTGGCGGAGACCCAGTACTTC
TRBJ2-7 . TRBD2 16 TRBV7-6 CASSPAGGGGSAEQYF TGTGCCAGCAGCCCCGCTGGCGGGGGAGGGAGTGCCGAGCAGTACTTC
TRBJ2-3 . TRBD2 16 TRBV5-1 CASSLVPGGPPDTQYF TGCGCCAGCAGCTTGGTGCCGGGAGGGCCCCCAGATACGCAGTATTTT
TRBJ2-7 once . 15 TRBV12-5 CASGQLPGLYSEQYF TGTGCTAGTGGCCAACTCCCGGGACTCTACAGTGAGCAGTACTTC
TRBJ2-7 . . 13 TRBV19 CASSIGSSYEQYF TGTGCCAGTAGTATAGGGAGCTCCTACGAGCAGTACTTC
TRBJ2-7 . TRBD2 13 TRBV29-1 CSGSSGRGYEQYF TGCAGCGGGTCTAGCGGGAGAGGCTACGAGCAGTACTTC
TRBJ1-5 . . 13 TRBV15 CATSRGGNQPQHF TGTGCCACCAGCAGAGGAGGGAATCAGCCCCAGCATTTT
TRBJ2-3 . . 16 TRBV11-3 CASSLYPAGITDTQYF TGTGCCAGCAGCTTATATCCTGCAGGGATCACAGATACGCAGTATTTT
TRBJ1-5 . . 15 TRBV7-8 CASSFGRDLNQPQHF TGTGCCAGCTCCTTTGGACGGGATCTGAATCAGCCCCAGCATTTT
TRBJ2-7 . TRBD1 14 TRBV18 CASSPGTGVGEQYF TGTGCCAGCTCTCCAGGGACAGGGGTCGGCGAGCAGTACTTC
TRBJ2-1 . TRBD2 15 TRBV5-4 CASSLGGTSGNEQFF TGTGCCAGCAGCTTGGGGGGGACTAGCGGCAATGAGCAGTTCTTC
TRBJ2-1 . TRBD2 15 TRBV18 CASSPAGLGYGEQFF TGTGCCAGCTCACCAGCGGGACTAGGATACGGTGAGCAGTTCTTC
TRBJ2-3 . TRBD2 15 TRBV30 CATSSGSLSTDTQYF TGTGCCACCTCTAGCGGGAGTCTGAGCACAGATACGCAGTATTTT
TRBJ2-5 . . 17 TRBV7-8 CASSLARLERVQETQYF TGTGCCAGCAGCTTAGCGAGGCTAGAGCGGGTCCAAGAGACCCAGTACTTC
TRBJ1-5 once . 15 TRBV4-1 CASSHRAFSNQPQHF TGCGCCAGCAGCCACCGAGCGTTTAGCAATCAGCCCCAGCATTTT
TRBJ2-7 . TRBD1 14 TRBV9 CASSTSGQVYEQYF TGTGCCAGCAGTACCTCAGGACAGGTCTACGAGCAGTACTTC
TRBJ2-1 . . 13 TRBV7-9 CASSLGLYNEQFF TGTGCCAGCAGCTTAGGTCTATACAATGAGCAGTTCTTC
TRBJ1-4 . . 16 TRBV4-2 CASSQDGSGTNEKLFF TGTGCCAGCAGCCAAGATGGGTCAGGGACTAATGAAAAACTGTTTTTT
TRBJ2-3 . . 16 TRBV27 CASSLIGGVNTDTQYF TGTGCCAGCAGTTTGATCGGGGGAGTGAACACAGATACGCAGTATTTT
TRBJ2-7 . TRBD2 14 TRBV9 CASSAGLAGYEQYF TGTGCCAGCAGCGCTGGACTAGCGGGCTACGAGCAGTACTTC
TRBJ2-7 . . 15 TRBV27 CASSYVGYKRYEQYF TGTGCCAGCAGCTATGTTGGGTACAAGAGGTACGAGCAGTACTTC
TRBJ2-1 . . 14 TRBV7-2 CASSFPGQTNEQFF TGTGCCAGCAGCTTTCCCGGACAGACAAATGAGCAGTTCTTC
TRBJ2-7 . . 14 TRBV5-4 CASSLSGLTYEQYF TGTGCCAGCAGCTTAAGCGGGTTAACCTACGAGCAGTACTTC
TRBJ1-1 . . 15 TRBV5-5 CASSLVWAGNTEAFF TGTGCCAGCAGCTTGGTTTGGGCAGGGAACACTGAAGCTTTCTTT
TRBJ1-1 . TRBD1 15 TRBV28 CASSLLTGGNTEAFF TGTGCCAGCAGTTTGTTGACAGGGGGGAACACTGAAGCTTTCTTT
TRBJ1-4 . . 14 TRBV10-3 CAISATQGREKLFF TGTGCCATCAGCGCCACCCAGGGGCGCGAAAAACTGTTTTTT
TRBJ2-1 . . 14 TRBV27 CASSLVTSYNEQFF TGTGCCAGCAGTTTAGTCACTTCATACAATGAGCAGTTCTTC
TRBJ1-2 . TRBD1 12 TRBV29-1 CSVATGSYGYTF TGCAGCGTGGCGACAGGGAGCTATGGCTACACCTTC
TRBJ2-5 . . 12 TRBV30 CAWSGSGETQYF TGTGCCTGGAGCGGTAGCGGAGAGACCCAGTACTTC
TRBJ1-1 . . 17 TRBV6-1 CASSEARIAHSNTEAFF TGTGCCAGCAGTGAAGCTCGAATTGCACACAGCAACACTGAAGCTTTCTTT
TRBJ2-3 . . 16 TRBV12-5 CASGLVLIGVTDTQYF TGTGCTAGTGGTTTGGTATTGATCGGGGTCACAGATACGCAGTATTTT
TRBJ1-4 . . 13 TRBV7-8 CASSALTGEKLFF TGTGCCAGCAGCGCGTTGACAGGAGAAAAACTGTTTTTT
TRBJ2-5 . . 16 TRBV9 CASSTPGTPNQETQYF TGTGCCAGCAGCACCCCTGGGACACCAAATCAAGAGACCCAGTACTTC
TRBJ2-7 . . 15 TRBV27 CASSWGHRDPYEQYF TGTGCCAGCAGTTGGGGCCACAGGGACCCCTACGAGCAGTACTTC
TRBJ1-5 . . 13 TRBV5-6 CASSFSDNQPQHF TGTGCCAGCAGCTTTAGCGACAATCAGCCCCAGCATTTT
TRBJ2-5 . . 16 TRBV14 CASSQARGYKEETQYF TGTGCCAGCAGCCAAGCCCGCGGATACAAAGAAGAGACCCAGTACTTC
TRBJ1-5 . . 13 TRBV6-5 CASRARLSGPQHF TGTGCCAGCAGGGCTAGACTGAGTGGGCCCCAGCATTTT
TRBJ2-7 . . 13 TRBV30 CAWASGHLYEQYF TGTGCCTGGGCATCGGGACACTTATACGAGCAGTACTTC
TRBJ2-5 . . 15 TRBV4-1 CASSLTGIGGETQYF TGCGCCAGCAGCCTCACAGGGATCGGGGGGGAGACCCAGTACTTC
TRBJ2-7 . . 16 TRBV5-1 CASSLLGSIASYEQYF TGCGCCAGCAGCTTGTTAGGTTCCATAGCATCCTACGAGCAGTACTTC
TRBJ2-3 . . 15 TRBV7-9 CASSLSWIATDTQYF TGTGCCAGCAGCCTATCCTGGATAGCCACAGATACGCAGTATTTT
TRBJ2-6 once . 14 TRBV2 CASDIRSGANVLTF TGTGCCAGCGACATAAGGTCTGGGGCCAACGTCCTGACTTTC
TRBJ1-3 . TRBD1 15 TRBV19 CASTWGTGPGNTIYF TGTGCCAGTACCTGGGGGACAGGGCCAGGAAACACCATATATTTT
TRBJ2-2 . . 14 TRBV11-3 CASSYLTPTGELFF TGTGCCAGCAGCTACCTAACCCCCACCGGGGAGCTGTTTTTT
TRBJ2-1 . . 16 TRBV6-1 CASSDILGSLDYEQFF TGTGCCAGCAGTGATATCCTAGGGAGCCTGGATTATGAGCAGTTCTTC
TRBJ2-7 . . 12 TRBV5-1 CASRQEGYEQYF TGCGCCAGCCGCCAGGAGGGCTACGAGCAGTACTTC
TRBJ2-5 . . 13 TRBV11-2 CASSFTGQETQYF TGTGCCAGCAGCTTTACAGGTCAAGAGACCCAGTACTTC
TRBJ2-1 . TRBD2 15 TRBV6-5 CASTRSGKSFNEQFF TGTGCCAGCACCCGTAGCGGGAAGAGCTTCAATGAGCAGTTCTTC
TRBJ2-7 . TRBD1 16 TRBV28 CASSPERQGAGNEQYF TGTGCCAGCAGTCCGGAGAGACAGGGGGCTGGGAACGAGCAGTACTTC